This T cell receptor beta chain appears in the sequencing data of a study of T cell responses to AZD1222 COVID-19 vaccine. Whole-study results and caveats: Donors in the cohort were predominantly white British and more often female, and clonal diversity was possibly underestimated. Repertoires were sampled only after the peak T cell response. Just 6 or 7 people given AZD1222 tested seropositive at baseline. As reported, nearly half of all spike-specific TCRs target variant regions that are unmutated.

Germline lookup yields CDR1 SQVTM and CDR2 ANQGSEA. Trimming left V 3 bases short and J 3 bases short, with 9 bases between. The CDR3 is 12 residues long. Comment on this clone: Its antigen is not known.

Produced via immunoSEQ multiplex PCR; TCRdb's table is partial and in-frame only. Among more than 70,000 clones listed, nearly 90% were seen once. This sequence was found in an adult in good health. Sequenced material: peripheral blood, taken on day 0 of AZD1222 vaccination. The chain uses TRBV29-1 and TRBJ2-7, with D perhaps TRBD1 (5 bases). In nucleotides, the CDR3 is TGCAGCGTTGAGATGCAGGGCTACGAGCAGTACTTC. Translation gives CSVEMQGYEQYF.